A single sample gave rise to the 16 T cell receptor beta chains below, sequenced in a study of T-cell reconstitution after alpha-beta-depleted transplantation in children. During its preparation, the TCRbeta library received unique molecular identifiers. TCRdb re-called the PCR reads with MiXCR, one entry per CDR3 protein. Among roughly 110,000 distinct CDR3 sequences listed, approximately 10% were seen once. Sequences were derived from PBMCs, sampled before TCRalphabeta/CD19-depleted stem cell transplant. The receptors come from a boy aged 2 to 10 with acute lymphoblastic leukemia, due to receive a stem cell transplant.

The chain recombines TRBV4-2 with TRBJ2-1; TRBD1 is a possible D gene (5 bases). In germline, CDR1 is LGHNA, CDR2 YNFKEQ. The CDR3 runs 17 residues. Trimming took 4 bases from V and 9 from J, leaving 25 bases between them. CDR3 nucleotides: TGTGCCAGCAGCCGACTCAACTCCGCAGGATGGGGCGTTGAGCAGTTCTTC. Its protein product is CASSRLNSAGWGVEQFF.

The sample holds many counts of this clonotype. V usage is TRBV5-5 and J usage is TRBJ2-3, with D possibly matching TRBD1 (5 bases). The CDR3 has 15 residues. The germline V and J ends were trimmed by 1 base and 0 bases, with 9 bases remaining between them. Per germline, CDR1 SGHKS and CDR2 YYEKEE (reference sequence). In nucleotides, the CDR3 is TGTGCCAGCAGCTTGATCCAGGGCAGCACAGATACGCAGTATTTT. The encoded protein is CASSLIQGSTDTQYF.

This clonotype was observed many times. V usage is TRBV5-6 and J usage is TRBJ1-1; tentative D call: TRBD1 (6 bases). The CDR3 is made up of 12 amino acids. Per the germline V gene, CDR1 is SGHDT and CDR2 is YYEEEE. V dropped 4 bases and J dropped 5 bases, with 9 bases sitting between them. As DNA, the CDR3 is TGTGCCAGCAGCGAAACAGGGACTGAAGCTTTCTTT. Translating it yields CASSETGTEAFF. The whole variable domain, remainder taken from reference TRBV5-6 and TRBJ1-1, is DAGVTQSPTHLIKTRGQQVTLRCSPKSGHDTVSWYQQALGQGPQFIFQYYEEEERQRGNFPDRFSGHQFPNYSSELNVNALLLGDSALYLCASSETGTEAFFGQGTRLTVV.

The rearrangement links TRBV7-2 to TRBJ1-4; D unclear. Trimming cost V 0 bases and J 0 bases, with 5 bases left between them. Germline loops: CDR1 SGHTA, CDR2 FQGNSA. This CDR3 region has 15 residues. The CDR3 DNA reads as TGTGCCAGCAGCTTAGCCCACGCAACTAATGAAAAACTGTTTTTT. Translated: CASSLAHATNEKLFF.

The chain joins TRBV20-1 to TRBJ2-3; D unclear. Germline CDR1 DFQATT, CDR2 SNEGSKA (reference sequence). V dropped 5 bases and J dropped 0 bases, with 12 bases sitting between them. This CDR3 contains 14 residues. CDR3 sequence (DNA): TGCAGTGCTGGGATGGAGTCTAGCACAGATACGCAGTATTTT. Translating gives CSAGMESSTDTQYF.

The chain couples TRBV5-1 to TRBJ2-3; no reliable D call. With 4 bases removed from V and 4 bases from J, the gap between germline ends came to 13 bases. The CDR3 runs to 14 residues. CDR1 is SGHRS, CDR2 YFSETQ, per germline. CDR3 sequence (DNA): TGCGCCAGCAGCGCGACCAGTCCCCCAGATACGCAGTATTTT. Protein: CASSATSPPDTQYF.

In this sample, this clonotype turned up many times. This rearrangement joins TRBV7-6 to TRBJ2-1; D possibly uses TRBD1 or TRBD2 (6 bases each). The V and J ends lost 5 bases and 1 base respectively, with 15 bases between them. CDR1 is SGHVS and CDR2 is FNYEAQ in the germline V gene. The CDR3 contains 16 residues. CDR3 sequence: CASSITGAGSYNEQFF. The CDR3 coding sequence is TGTGCCAGCAGCATTACGGGGGCAGGGTCCTACAATGAGCAGTTCTTC. The complete variable domain, with remaining parts taken from reference TRBV7-6 and TRBJ2-1, reads GAGVSQSPRYKVTKRGQDVALRCDPISGHVSLYWYRQALGQGPEFLTYFNYEAQQDKSGLPNDRFSAERPEGSISTLTIQRTEQRDSAMYRCASSITGAGSYNEQFFGPGTRLTVL.

At least ten counts were recorded for this clonotype. This chain connects TRBV6-5 to TRBJ2-1; tentatively, D is TRBD2 (6 bases). Germline V gene data show CDR1 as MNHEY and CDR2 as SVGAGI. Trimming left V 6 bases short and J 0 bases short, with 9 bases between. This CDR3 has 14 amino acids. Written as DNA, the CDR3 is TGTGCCAGCAGGCGGGACTCCTCCTACAATGAGCAGTTCTTC. Translating gives CASRRDSSYNEQFF.

In nucleotides, the CDR3 is TGTGCCAGCAGCCCCCGAAGCGTGCGGGAGACCCAGTACTTC. It specifies CASSPRSVRETQYF. J is TRBJ2-5 and V is TRBV7-9; no reliable D call. The CDR3 is 14 amino acids. Trimming removed 5 bases from V and 5 bases from J, with 15 bases in between. Germline V gene lookup returns CDR1 SEHNR and CDR2 FQNEAQ (reference sequence).

This clonotype was counted many times. CDR3 nucleotides: TGCGCCAGCAGCTCCGGACAGGGAGGGATCGCAGATACGCAGTATTTT. Translated: CASSSGQGGIADTQYF. The rearrangement joins TRBV5-1 to TRBJ2-3; tentatively, D is TRBD1 (8 bases). Germline V gives CDR1 SGHRS, CDR2 YFSETQ. V lost 3 bases, J lost 4 bases, and 18 bases lay in between. CDR3 length: 16 amino acids. The whole variable domain, remainder taken from reference TRBV5-1 and TRBJ2-3, is KAGVTQTPRYLIKTRGQQVTLSCSPISGHRSVSWYQQTPGQGLQFLFEYFSETQRNKGNFPGRFSGRQFSNSRSEMNVSTLELGDSALYLCASSSGQGGIADTQYFGPGTRLTVL.

The rearrangement joins TRBV20-1 to TRBJ2-1; TRBD2 matches 8 bases. Germline CDR1 and CDR2: DFQATT and SNEGSKA (reference sequence). With 5 bases clipped from V and 2 bases from J, the junction kept 17 bases outside the gene matches. This CDR3 has 18 amino acids. The CDR3 DNA sequence: TGCAGTGCTCCCCTTAGGAGCGCGGGGGGAAGTGCCTACAATGAGCAGTTCTTC. Translated: CSAPLRSAGGSAYNEQFF.

J is TRBJ1-5 and V is TRBV20-1; TRBD1 matches at 9 bases. This CDR3 contains 12 residues. Losses at the gene ends were 4 bases for V and 11 bases for J; bases not matched to a gene: 6. The germline gives CDR1 DFQATT, CDR2 SNEGSKA (reference sequence). CDR3 amino acids: CSAKQGARSQHF. CDR3 in DNA: TGCAGTGCTAAACAGGGGGCAAGGTCCCAGCATTTT.

The chain recombines TRBV12-3 or TRBV12-4 with TRBJ2-3; D is unclear. The length of the CDR3 is 13 residues. The V end was cut by 5 bases, the J end by 2 bases, with 8 bases between. In DNA form, the CDR3 reads TGTGCCAGCAGTCTCCTGTACACAGATACGCAGTATTTT. It encodes CASSLLYTDTQYF.

J is TRBJ2-1 and V is TRBV7-9; no definite D call. Looked up from germline, CDR1 is SEHNR and CDR2 is FQNEAQ (reference sequence). CDR3 length equals 16 residues. The ends were cut back, 4 bases at V and 4 bases at J, with 17 bases in the middle. As DNA, the CDR3 is TGTGCCAGCAGCTCCACCGGGTTACCGTGGTACAATGAGCAGTTCTTC. Translated, it gives CASSSTGLPWYNEQFF. The full variable domain, in which reference TRBV7-9 and TRBJ2-1 provide the parts outside the CDR3, is DTGVSQNPRHKITKRGQNVTFRCDPISEHNRLYWYRQTLGQGPEFLTYFQNEAQLEKSRLLSDRFSAERPKGSFSTLEIQRTEQGDSAMYLCASSSTGLPWYNEQFFGPGTRLTVL.

This clonotype was seen at least ten times. The gene calls are TRBV12-3 or TRBV12-4 and TRBJ2-5, with D possibly TRBD1 on 6 matching bases. CDR3 size: 14 residues. Deletions cut 5 bases from V and 3 bases from J, with 13 bases between. CDR3 sequence: CASSLRTDKETQYF. In DNA form, the CDR3 reads TGTGCCAGCAGTCTCCGGACAGATAAAGAGACCCAGTACTTC.

This clonotype was recorded many times. V is TRBV3-1 and J is TRBJ2-7; D is unclear. CDR1 is LGHDT, CDR2 YNNKEL, per germline (reference sequence). Trimming left V 1 base short and J 6 bases short, with 10 bases between. The CDR3 loop spans 13 amino acids. The CDR3 bases are TGTGCCAGCAGCCAAGTGGTATCTCGCGAGCAGTACTTC. Protein sequence: CASSQVVSREQYF.